Presented here are 25 T cell receptor beta chains from one specimen sequenced in a study of blood T cell repertoires in COVID-19 (dated by TCRdb to the early 2020s). The method was the immunoSEQ multiplex PCR assay. TCRdb stores this immuneACCESS table with in-frame sequences only. Part of the clones is absent; in the studies checked, under half of the shortfall reflects unresolved V genes, and no reason is known for the rest. The sample has fewer than 75,000 clones on record, roughly 80% of them singletons. The ten largest clones capture under 4% of the sample. Sequenced input: peripheral blood. The receptors shown here come from a man aged 60 to 69 with acute or convalescent COVID-19.

This clone was detected only once. This chain links TRBV12-3 or TRBV12-4 with TRBJ2-2; D unclear. The CDR3 contains 11 residues. Trimming took off 3 bases at V and 7 bases at J, with 3 bases between the two ends. The CDR3 protein is CASSFYGELFF. The CDR3 DNA follows: TGTGCCAGCAGTTTTTACGGGGAGCTGTTTTTT.

CDR3 DNA: TGTGCCAGCAGTTACAGGAGGAGCTCCTATAATTCACCCCTCCACTTT. It yields the protein CASSYRRSSYNSPLHF. This rearrangement joins TRBV6-5 to TRBJ1-6; D ambiguous. V was shortened by 2 bases and J by 0 bases, with 8 bases between the two germline ends. Germline assignment: CDR1 MNHEY and CDR2 SVGAGI. CDR3 length equals 16 residues.

The V call is TRBV5-8, the J call TRBJ2-7; unclear D gene. Trimming stripped 0 bases from V and 5 bases from J, with 9 bases between. Germline CDR1 is SGHTS and CDR2 is YDEGEE. The CDR3 totals 13 residues. For the CDR3, the DNA is TGTGCCAGCAGCTTGGACTCAAGCAACGAGCAGTACTTC. Amino acids: CASSLDSSNEQYF. Looking up the rest from reference TRBV5-8 and TRBJ2-7 gives the full variable domain: EAGVTQSPTHLIKTRGQQATLRCSPISGHTSVYWYQQALGLGLQFLLWYDEGEERNRGNFPPRFSGRQFPNYSSELNVNALELEDSALYLCASSLDSSNEQYFGPGTRLTVT.

In DNA, the CDR3 is TGTGCCAGCAGCTCCGCTAAACAGGGGTGGAAGGGGACCCAGTACTTC. Its translation is CASSSAKQGWKGTQYF. This chain joins TRBV11-1 and TRBJ2-5; 7 bases map to TRBD1. The CDR3 sequence is 16 residues long. CDR1 and CDR2 (germline): SGHAT, FQDESV (reference sequence). J gave up 7 bases and V 4 bases, and 15 bases lay outside the gene matches. Full variable domain (outside the CDR3, taken from reference TRBV11-1 and TRBJ2-5): EAEVAQSPRYKITEKSQAVAFWCDPISGHATLYWYRQILGQGPELLVQFQDESVVDDSQLPKDRFSAERLKGVDSTLKIQPAELGDSAMYLCASSSAKQGWKGTQYFGPGTRLLVL.

The chain employs TRBV24-1 and TRBJ2-1; tentative D call: TRBD1 (6 bases). This CDR3 has 14 residues. V lost 4 bases to trimming and J lost 8 bases, with 14 bases between them. In germline, CDR1 is KGHDR, CDR2 SFDVKD. The CDR3 DNA is TGTGCCACCAGTGACACAGGGATACACGATGAGCAGTTCTTC. This encodes CATSDTGIHDEQFF.

This clone was detected a few times. The gene calls are TRBV5-6 and TRBJ2-3, with D tentatively TRBD2 (6 bases). The CDR3 loop spans 13 amino acids. The V end lost 4 bases, the J end lost 7 bases, and 13 bases lay between the germline ends. Looked up from germline, CDR1 is SGHDT and CDR2 is YYEEEE. CDR3 nucleotides: TGTGCCAGCAGCCGGTACGGGGGAAATACGCAGTATTTT. This gives the protein CASSRYGGNTQYF. Based on the CDR3 plus reference TRBV5-6 and TRBJ2-3, the full variable domain is DAGVTQSPTHLIKTRGQQVTLRCSPKSGHDTVSWYQQALGQGPQFIFQYYEEEERQRGNFPDRFSGHQFPNYSSELNVNALLLGDSALYLCASSRYGGNTQYFGPGTRLTVL.

The chain combines TRBV2 with TRBJ1-1; D is undetermined. The CDR3 consists of 14 residues. Trimming removed 3 bases from V and 0 bases from J, with 8 bases in between. The V gene's germline CDR1 is SNHLY and CDR2 FYNNEI. CDR3 in DNA: TGTGCCAGCAGTGATGGCAGGCTGAACACTGAAGCTTTCTTT. Translation gives CASSDGRLNTEAFF.

The chain has TRBV4-2 and TRBJ1-1; no reliable D call. The germline V and J ends were trimmed by 0 bases and 4 bases, with 6 bases remaining between them. There are 13 residues in the CDR3. Per germline, CDR1 LGHNA and CDR2 YNFKEQ. The chain's CDR3 is CASSQEGFTEAFF. CDR3 nucleotides: TGTGCCAGCAGCCAAGAGGGCTTCACTGAAGCTTTCTTT.

The CDR3 DNA follows: TGCGCCAGCAGCTTGGAGGGACTAACCGGAGATACGCAGTATTTT. This gives the protein CASSLEGLTGDTQYF. The chain is built from TRBV5-1 and TRBJ2-3; TRBD2 aligns across 7 bases. V gave up 0 bases and J gave up 5 bases; unmatched junction bases: 6. Germline CDR1 and CDR2: SGHRS and YFSETQ. This CDR3 contains 15 residues. Variable domain in full (rest from reference TRBV5-1 and TRBJ2-3): KAGVTQTPRYLIKTRGQQVTLSCSPISGHRSVSWYQQTPGQGLQFLFEYFSETQRNKGNFPGRFSGRQFSNSRSEMNVSTLELGDSALYLCASSLEGLTGDTQYFGPGTRLTVL.

CDR3 sequence reads: CASSRSSSGANVLTF. CDR3 nucleotide sequence: TGTGCCAGCTCACGTAGCAGCTCTGGGGCCAACGTCCTGACTTTC. The J gene is TRBJ2-6, the V gene TRBV18; no definite D call. CDR3 length: 15 residues. V lost 4 bases and J 0 bases, leaving 7 bases between the germline ends. Germline V gene data show CDR1 as KGHSH and CDR2 as LQKENI.

The J gene is TRBJ2-3, the V gene TRBV5-4; D unclear. The CDR3 totals 15 residues. Germline loops: CDR1 SGHNT, CDR2 YYREEE (reference sequence). With 4 bases removed from V and 0 bases from J, the gap between germline ends came to 12 bases. The CDR3, as DNA: TGTGCCAGCAGCCGAGGCCCAACTAGCACAGATACGCAGTATTTT. It codes for CASSRGPTSTDTQYF.

The chain joins TRBV19 to TRBJ1-5, with D perhaps matching TRBD1 (6 bases). The CDR3 sequence is 14 residues long. Germline CDR1 LNHDA, CDR2 SQIVND (reference sequence). Deletions cut 4 bases from V and 8 bases from J, with 15 bases between. The CDR3 DNA is TGTGCCAGTAGTACTCGACAGGCCCACGAGCCCCAGCATTTT. Translating gives CASSTRQAHEPQHF.

This chain connects TRBV2 to TRBJ1-2; TRBD1 aligns across 11 bases. Germline values: CDR1 SNHLY, CDR2 FYNNEI. CDR3 length: 14 residues. V shed 8 bases, J shed 2 bases, and the junction held 4 bases outside the gene matches. Here the CDR3 DNA reads TGTGCCAGCTGGAGGACAGGGGGCAACTATGGCTACACCTTC. Residues: CASWRTGGNYGYTF.

This clone was recorded only once. V is TRBV29-1 and J is TRBJ2-1, with a tentative D call TRBD1 (6 bases). Between the trimmed V and J ends, which lost 8 bases and 6 bases, there was a span of 17 bases. This CDR3 is built from 13 residues. Germline-derived CDR1 and CDR2 are SQVTM and ANQGSEA. The CDR3 protein is CSTAQGFGNEQFF. Here the CDR3 DNA reads TGCAGCACCGCACAGGGTTTCGGCAATGAGCAGTTCTTC.

The chain has TRBV21-1 and TRBJ2-6; TRBD2, the table's D call, was not compared with the DNA. TRBV21-1 is a pseudogene segment. CDR3 size: 21 residues. This CDR3 reads CASSKGILRDRFISGANVLTF. The CDR3 DNA sequence: TGTGCCAGCAGCAAAGGGATTTTGCGGGACCGATTTATCTCTGGGGCCAACGTCCTGACTTTC.

The V gene is TRBV2, the J gene TRBJ1-2, with TRBD1 identical over 9 bases. J was trimmed by 5 bases and V by 6 bases; bases with no gene match: 1. The length of the CDR3 is 12 residues. Germline CDR1 reads SNHLY; CDR2 reads FYNNEI. The CDR3 here is CASRDRGYGYTF. The CDR3 DNA reads as TGTGCCAGCAGGGACAGGGGATATGGCTACACCTTC.

The genes are TRBV7-3 and TRBJ2-3, with D perhaps TRBD2 (7 bases). Germline V gene sequence: CDR1 SGHTA, CDR2 FQGTGA. Trimming took off 8 bases at V and 4 bases at J, with 25 bases between the two ends. The CDR3 loop spans 17 amino acids. This CDR3 reads CASSERPPGGRADTQYF. Here the CDR3 DNA reads TGTGCCAGCTCTGAAAGGCCCCCGGGGGGCCGGGCAGATACGCAGTATTTT.

This chain connects TRBV19 to TRBJ2-3; 9 bases map to TRBD2. The germline CDR1 and CDR2 sequences are LNHDA and SQIVND (reference sequence). This CDR3 has 17 residues. The ends lost 1 base at V and 2 bases at J; junction bases unmatched: 7. The DNA of the CDR3 is TGTGCCAGTAGTATAGGCCTAGCGGGGAAGGCCACAGATACGCAGTATTTT. It yields the protein CASSIGLAGKATDTQYF.

This clone occurred a few times. The CDR3 loop reads CASSLKGGLNTEAFF. Here the CDR3 DNA reads TGTGCCAGCAGCTTAAAGGGAGGCTTGAACACTGAAGCTTTCTTT. This chain joins TRBV5-6 and TRBJ1-1; D gene unclear. Germline V gene sequence: CDR1 SGHDT, CDR2 YYEEEE. This CDR3 is built from 15 residues. Deletions cut 2 bases from V and 0 bases from J, with 11 bases between.

This clone was observed a single time. The CDR3 here is CASSWERGSEQYF. In nucleotides, the CDR3 is TGTGCCAGCAGCTGGGAACGGGGATCTGAGCAGTACTTC. The genes are TRBV11-3 and TRBJ2-7; TRBD2 is a possible D gene (5 bases). The ends were cut back, 4 bases at V and 7 bases at J, with 14 bases in the middle. Per the germline V gene, CDR1 is SGHNT and CDR2 is YENEEA. The CDR3 covers 13 residues.

This clone turned up a few times. This sample includes further DNA sequences coding for the same CDR3. The chain joins TRBV9 to TRBJ1-3; the D is unclear. Trimming took off 0 bases at V and 0 bases at J, with 4 bases between the two ends. The CDR3 consists of 14 residues. In germline, CDR1 is SGDLS, CDR2 YYNGEE. The CDR3 is CASSVESSGNTIYF. Here the CDR3 DNA reads TGTGCCAGCAGCGTAGAGAGCTCTGGAAACACCATATATTTT.

The chain recombines TRBV27 with TRBJ2-1; D is perhaps TRBD1 (5 bases). Trimming shortened V by 6 bases and J by 4 bases, and 10 bases separated the two germline ends. Per germline, CDR1 MNHEY and CDR2 SMNVEV (reference sequence). The CDR3 covers 13 residues. The DNA for the CDR3 is TGTGCCAGCAGCCTTAACAGGTACAATGAGCAGTTCTTC. Its translation: CASSLNRYNEQFF.

V and J are TRBV4-1 and TRBJ1-5; 7 nucleotides align to TRBD1. The CDR3 is 16 residues long. In germline, CDR1 is MGHRA, CDR2 YSYEKL. Losses at the gene ends were 0 bases for V and 7 bases for J; bases not matched to a gene: 9. As DNA, the CDR3 is TGCGCCAGCAGCCAAGATTTAACAGGGGAATGGCAGCCCCAGCATTTT. Translation gives CASSQDLTGEWQPQHF.

This chain uses TRBV19 with TRBJ1-5, with no clear D. Looked up from germline, CDR1 is LNHDA and CDR2 is SQIVND (reference sequence). The V gene lost 11 bases and the J gene lost 1 base, with 15 bases spanning the gap. CDR3 length equals 14 residues. The CDR3 region has the DNA TGTGCCGCCCACCAGGTTGGAAGCAATCAGCCCCAGCATTTT. It translates to CAAHQVGSNQPQHF.

The CDR3 reads CASSPAGNSNQPQHF. CDR3 bases: TGTGCCAGCAGCCCCGCCGGGAATAGCAATCAGCCCCAGCATTTT. The V gene is TRBV7-9, the J gene TRBJ1-5; D ambiguous. The CDR3 runs 15 residues. Trimming removed 5 bases at V and 0 bases at J, with 11 bases between. CDR1 SEHNR and CDR2 FQNEAQ come from the germline V gene (reference sequence).